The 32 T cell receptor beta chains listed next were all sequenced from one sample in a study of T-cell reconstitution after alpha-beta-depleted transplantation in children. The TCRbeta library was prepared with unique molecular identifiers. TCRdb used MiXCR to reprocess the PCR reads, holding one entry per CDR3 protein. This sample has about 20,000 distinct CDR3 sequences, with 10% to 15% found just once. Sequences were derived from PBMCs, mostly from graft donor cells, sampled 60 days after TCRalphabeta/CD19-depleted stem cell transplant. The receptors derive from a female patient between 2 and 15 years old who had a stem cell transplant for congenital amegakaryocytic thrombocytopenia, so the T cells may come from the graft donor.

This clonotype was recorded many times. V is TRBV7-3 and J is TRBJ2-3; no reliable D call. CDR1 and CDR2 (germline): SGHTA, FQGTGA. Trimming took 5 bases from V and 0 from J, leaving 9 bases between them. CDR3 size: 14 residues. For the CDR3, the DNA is TGTGCCAGCAGCCCCGACGGGAGCACAGATACGCAGTATTTT. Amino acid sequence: CASSPDGSTDTQYF. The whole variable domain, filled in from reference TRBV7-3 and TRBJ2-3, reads GAGVSQTPSNKVTEKGKYVELRCDPISGHTALYWYRQSLGQGPEFLIYFQGTGAADDSGLPNDRFFAVRPEGSVSTLKIQRTERGDSAVYLCASSPDGSTDTQYFGPGTRLTVL.

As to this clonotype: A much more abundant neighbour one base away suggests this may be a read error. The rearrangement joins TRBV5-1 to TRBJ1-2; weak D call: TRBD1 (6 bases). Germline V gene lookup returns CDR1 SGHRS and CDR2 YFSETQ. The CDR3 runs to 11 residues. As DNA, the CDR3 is TGCGCCAGCAGCCAGGGGATCGGCTTCACCTTC. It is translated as CASSQGIGFTF.

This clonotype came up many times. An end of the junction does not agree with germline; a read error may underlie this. The CDR3 bases are TGTGCCAGCAGCGTAGCGGGATATACGCAGTATTTT. It specifies CASSVAGYTQYF. J is TRBJ2-3 and V is TRBV7-9; 8 bases map to TRBD2. Germline CDR1 SEHNR, CDR2 FQNEAQ (reference sequence). This CDR3 spans 12 amino acids.

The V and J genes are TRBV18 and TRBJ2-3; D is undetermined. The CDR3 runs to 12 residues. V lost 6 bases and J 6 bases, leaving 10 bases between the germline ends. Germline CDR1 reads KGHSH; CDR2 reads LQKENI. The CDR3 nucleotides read TGTGCCAGCTCCCCCGTGCGGGATACGCAGTATTTT. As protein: CASSPVRDTQYF.

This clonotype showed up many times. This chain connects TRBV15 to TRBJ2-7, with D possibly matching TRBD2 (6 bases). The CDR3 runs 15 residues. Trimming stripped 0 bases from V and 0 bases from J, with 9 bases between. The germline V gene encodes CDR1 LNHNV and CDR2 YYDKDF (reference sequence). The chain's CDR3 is CATSREREVSYEQYF. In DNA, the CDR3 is TGTGCCACCAGCAGAGAAAGGGAGGTCTCCTACGAGCAGTACTTC.

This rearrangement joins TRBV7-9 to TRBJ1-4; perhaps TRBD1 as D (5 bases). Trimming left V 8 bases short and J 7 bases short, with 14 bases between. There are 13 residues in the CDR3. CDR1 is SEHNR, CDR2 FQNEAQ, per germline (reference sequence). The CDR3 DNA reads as TGTGCCAGCTCTGCCTGGGGACCTGAAAAACTGTTTTTT. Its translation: CASSAWGPEKLFF.

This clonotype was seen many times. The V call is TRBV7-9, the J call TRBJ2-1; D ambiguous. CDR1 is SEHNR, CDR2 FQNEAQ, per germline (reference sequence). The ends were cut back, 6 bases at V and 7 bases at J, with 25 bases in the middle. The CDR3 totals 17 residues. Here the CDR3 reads CASRLPPLDSSGNEQFF. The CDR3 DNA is TGTGCCAGCAGACTCCCCCCACTGGATTCATCTGGAAATGAGCAGTTCTTC.

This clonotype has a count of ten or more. CDR3 DNA: TGCGCCAGCAGCTTGGCCGAGCGCGCGGAGACCCAGTACTTC. It specifies CASSLAERAETQYF. The V call is TRBV5-1, the J call TRBJ2-5; D remains unclear. The V end was cut by 0 bases, the J end by 5 bases, with 11 bases between. CDR3 length: 14 residues. Germline assignment: CDR1 SGHRS and CDR2 YFSETQ. Supplemented by reference TRBV5-1 and TRBJ2-5, the full variable domain reads KAGVTQTPRYLIKTRGQQVTLSCSPISGHRSVSWYQQTPGQGLQFLFEYFSETQRNKGNFPGRFSGRQFSNSRSEMNVSTLELGDSALYLCASSLAERAETQYFGPGTRLLVL.

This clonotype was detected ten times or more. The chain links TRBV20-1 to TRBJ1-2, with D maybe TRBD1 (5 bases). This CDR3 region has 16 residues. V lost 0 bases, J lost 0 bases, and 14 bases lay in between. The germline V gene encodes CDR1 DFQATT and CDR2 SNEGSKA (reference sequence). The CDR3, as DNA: TGCAGTGCTAGAGATCCCAGGACAACTGCTAACTATGGCTACACCTTC. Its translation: CSARDPRTTANYGYTF.

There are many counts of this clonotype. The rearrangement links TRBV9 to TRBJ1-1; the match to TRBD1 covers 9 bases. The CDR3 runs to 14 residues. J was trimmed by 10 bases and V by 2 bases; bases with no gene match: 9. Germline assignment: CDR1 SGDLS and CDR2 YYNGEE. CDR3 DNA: TGTGCCAGCAGCGTCACAGGGGGCGCGGGAGGAGCTTTCTTT. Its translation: CASSVTGGAGGAFF.

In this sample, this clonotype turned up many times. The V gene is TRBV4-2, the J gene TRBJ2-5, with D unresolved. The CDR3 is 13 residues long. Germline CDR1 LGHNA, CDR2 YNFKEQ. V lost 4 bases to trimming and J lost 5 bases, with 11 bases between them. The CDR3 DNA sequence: TGTGCCAGCAGCCCTTTAATGCGGGAGACCCAGTACTTC. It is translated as CASSPLMRETQYF.

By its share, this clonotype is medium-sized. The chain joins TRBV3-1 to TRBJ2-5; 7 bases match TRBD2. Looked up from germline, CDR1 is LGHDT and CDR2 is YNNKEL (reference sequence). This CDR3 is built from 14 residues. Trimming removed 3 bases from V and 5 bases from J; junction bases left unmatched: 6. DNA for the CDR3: TGTGCCAGCAGCCACGGCGGGAGCGGCGAGACCCAGTACTTC. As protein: CASSHGGSGETQYF.

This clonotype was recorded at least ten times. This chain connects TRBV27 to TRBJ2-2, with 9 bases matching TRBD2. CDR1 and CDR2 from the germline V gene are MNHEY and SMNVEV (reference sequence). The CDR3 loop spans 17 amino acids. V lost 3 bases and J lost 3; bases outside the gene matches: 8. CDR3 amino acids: CASSFIGTSTDTGELFF. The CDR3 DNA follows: TGTGCCAGCAGTTTCATAGGGACTAGCACGGACACCGGGGAGCTGTTTTTT.

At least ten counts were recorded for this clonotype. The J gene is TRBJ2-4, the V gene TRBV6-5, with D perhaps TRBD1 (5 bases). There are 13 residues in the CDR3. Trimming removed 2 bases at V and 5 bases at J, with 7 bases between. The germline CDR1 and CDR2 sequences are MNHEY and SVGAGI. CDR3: CASSYRRENIQYF. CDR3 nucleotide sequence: TGTGCCAGCAGTTACCGCAGGGAAAACATTCAGTACTTC.

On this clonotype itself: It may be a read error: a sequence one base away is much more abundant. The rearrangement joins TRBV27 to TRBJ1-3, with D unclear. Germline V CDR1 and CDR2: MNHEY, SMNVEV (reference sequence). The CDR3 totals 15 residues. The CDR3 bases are TGTGTCAGCAGTTTATCGGTCGGCCCTAGAAACACCATATATTTT. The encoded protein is CVSSLSVGPRNTIYF.

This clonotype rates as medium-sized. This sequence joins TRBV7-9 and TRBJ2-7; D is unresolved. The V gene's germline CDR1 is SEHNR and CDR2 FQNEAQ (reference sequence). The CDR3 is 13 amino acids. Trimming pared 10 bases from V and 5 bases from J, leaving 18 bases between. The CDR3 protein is CATTEPSEHEQYF. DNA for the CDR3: TGTGCCACAACGGAGCCGAGTGAGCACGAGCAGTACTTC.

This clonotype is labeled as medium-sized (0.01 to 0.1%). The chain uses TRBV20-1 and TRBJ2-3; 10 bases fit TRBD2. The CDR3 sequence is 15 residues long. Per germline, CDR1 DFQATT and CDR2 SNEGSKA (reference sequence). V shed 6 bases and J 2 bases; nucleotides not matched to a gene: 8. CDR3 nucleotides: TGCAGTGCGGCTTCTAGCGGGGGCTTCACAGATACGCAGTATTTT. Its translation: CSAASSGGFTDTQYF.

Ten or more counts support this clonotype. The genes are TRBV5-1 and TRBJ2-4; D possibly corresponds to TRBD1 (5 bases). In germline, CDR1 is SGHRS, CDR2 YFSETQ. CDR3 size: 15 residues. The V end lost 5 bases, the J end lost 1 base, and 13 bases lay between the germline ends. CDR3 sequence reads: CASRYRLGAKNIQYF. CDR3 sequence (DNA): TGCGCCAGCAGATACAGGCTGGGGGCCAAAAACATTCAGTACTTC.

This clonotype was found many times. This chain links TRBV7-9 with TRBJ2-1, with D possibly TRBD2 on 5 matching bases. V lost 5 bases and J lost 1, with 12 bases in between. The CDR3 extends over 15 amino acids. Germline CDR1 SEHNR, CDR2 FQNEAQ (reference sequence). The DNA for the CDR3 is TGTGCCAGCAGCATAGACTACTCTTCCTACAATGAGCAGTTCTTC. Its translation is CASSIDYSSYNEQFF.

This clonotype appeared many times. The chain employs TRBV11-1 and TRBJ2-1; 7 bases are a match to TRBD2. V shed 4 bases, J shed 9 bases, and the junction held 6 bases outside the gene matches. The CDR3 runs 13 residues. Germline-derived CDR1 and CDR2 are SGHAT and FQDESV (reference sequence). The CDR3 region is CASSSGLGTEQFF. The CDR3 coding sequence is TGTGCCAGCAGCTCTGGACTAGGAACTGAGCAGTTCTTC.

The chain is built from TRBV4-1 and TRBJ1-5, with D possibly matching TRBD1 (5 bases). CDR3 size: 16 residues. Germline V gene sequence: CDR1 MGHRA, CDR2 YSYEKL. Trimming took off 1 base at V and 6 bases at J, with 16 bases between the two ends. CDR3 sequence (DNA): TGCGCCAGCAGCCAAGTGCGGGGGAAGGAGGGTCAGCCCCAGCATTTT. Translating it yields CASSQVRGKEGQPQHF.

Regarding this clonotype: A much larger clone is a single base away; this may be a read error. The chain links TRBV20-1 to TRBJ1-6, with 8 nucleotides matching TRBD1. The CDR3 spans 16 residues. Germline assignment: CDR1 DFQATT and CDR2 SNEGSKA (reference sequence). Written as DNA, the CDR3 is TGCGGTGCTAGAGATCACGGCGGACAGGGAGGTTCACCCCTCCACTTT. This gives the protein CGARDHGGQGGSPLHF.

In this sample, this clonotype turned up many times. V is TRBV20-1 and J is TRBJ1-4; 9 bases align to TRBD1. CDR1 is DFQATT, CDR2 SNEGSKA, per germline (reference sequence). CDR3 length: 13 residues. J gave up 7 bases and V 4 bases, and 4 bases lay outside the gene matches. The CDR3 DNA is TGCAGTGCTACTACAGGGGGCGGTGAAAAACTGTTTTTT. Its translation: CSATTGGGEKLFF.

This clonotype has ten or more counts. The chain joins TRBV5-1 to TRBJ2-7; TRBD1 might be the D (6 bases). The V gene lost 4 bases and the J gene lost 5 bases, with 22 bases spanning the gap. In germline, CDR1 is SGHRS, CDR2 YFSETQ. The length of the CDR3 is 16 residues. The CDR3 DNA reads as TGCGCCAGCAGCGGCGGGCAGGGGTGGCTCGGGAACGAGCAGTACTTC. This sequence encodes CASSGGQGWLGNEQYF. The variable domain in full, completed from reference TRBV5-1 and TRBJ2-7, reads KAGVTQTPRYLIKTRGQQVTLSCSPISGHRSVSWYQQTPGQGLQFLFEYFSETQRNKGNFPGRFSGRQFSNSRSEMNVSTLELGDSALYLCASSGGQGWLGNEQYFGPGTRLTVT.

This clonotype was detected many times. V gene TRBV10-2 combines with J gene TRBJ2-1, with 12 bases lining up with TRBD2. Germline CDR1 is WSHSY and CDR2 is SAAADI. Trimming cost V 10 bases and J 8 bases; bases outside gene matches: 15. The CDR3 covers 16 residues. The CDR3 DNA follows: TGCGCCACCCTGAGACTAGCGGGAGCCCTATTCTATGAGCAGTTCTTC. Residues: CATLRLAGALFYEQFF.

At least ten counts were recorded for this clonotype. CDR3 region: CASSNTAGEAFF. The CDR3 DNA reads as TGTGCCAGCAGTAACACCGCAGGGGAAGCTTTCTTT. This chain joins TRBV6-6 and TRBJ1-1; the D gene is possibly TRBD1 (5 bases). The CDR3 covers 12 residues. The V end lost 5 bases, the J end lost 8 bases, and 12 bases lay between the germline ends. Germline CDR1 MNHNY, CDR2 SVGAGI (reference sequence).

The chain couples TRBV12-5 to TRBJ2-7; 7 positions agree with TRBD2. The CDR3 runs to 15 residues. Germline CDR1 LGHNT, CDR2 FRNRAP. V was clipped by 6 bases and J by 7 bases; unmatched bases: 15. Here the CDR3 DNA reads TGTGCTAGTGGCCGAGGACTAGATCCCATGGGGGAGCAGTACTTC. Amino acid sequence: CASGRGLDPMGEQYF.

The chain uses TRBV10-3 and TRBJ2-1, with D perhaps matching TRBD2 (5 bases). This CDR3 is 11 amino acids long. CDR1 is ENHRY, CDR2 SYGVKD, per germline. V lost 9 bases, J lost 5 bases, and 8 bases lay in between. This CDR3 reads CAIWENNEQFF. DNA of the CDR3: TGTGCCATTTGGGAGAACAATGAGCAGTTCTTC.

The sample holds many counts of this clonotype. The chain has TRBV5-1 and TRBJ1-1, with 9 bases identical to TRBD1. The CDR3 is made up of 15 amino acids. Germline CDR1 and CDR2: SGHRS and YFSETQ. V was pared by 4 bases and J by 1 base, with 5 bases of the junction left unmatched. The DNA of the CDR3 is TGCGCCAGCAGCCCGGGACAGGGTTGGAACACTGAAGCTTTCTTT. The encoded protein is CASSPGQGWNTEAFF.

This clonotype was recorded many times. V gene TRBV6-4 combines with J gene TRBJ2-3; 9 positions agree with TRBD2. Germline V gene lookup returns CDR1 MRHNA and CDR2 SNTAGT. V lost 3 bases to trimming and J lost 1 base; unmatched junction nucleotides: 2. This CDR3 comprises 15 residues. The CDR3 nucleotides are TGTGCCAGCAGTGAATCTAGCGGGGGCACAGATACGCAGTATTTT. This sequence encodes CASSESSGGTDTQYF.

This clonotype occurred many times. The CDR3 protein is CASGVAEAGNTIYF. In DNA form, the CDR3 reads TGTGCCAGCGGAGTGGCCGAGGCTGGAAACACCATATATTTT. The gene calls are TRBV7-9 and TRBJ1-3; D remains unclear. CDR3 length: 14 amino acids. Germline CDR1 is SEHNR and CDR2 is FQNEAQ (reference sequence). V was shortened by 8 bases and J by 2 bases, with 13 bases between the two germline ends.

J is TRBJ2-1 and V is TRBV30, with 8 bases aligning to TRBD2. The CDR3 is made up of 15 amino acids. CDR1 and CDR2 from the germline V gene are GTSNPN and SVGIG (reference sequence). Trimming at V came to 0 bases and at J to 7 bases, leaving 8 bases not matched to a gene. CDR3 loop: CAWSVSSGSRNEQFF. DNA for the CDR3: TGTGCCTGGAGTGTATCGAGCGGGAGCCGGAATGAGCAGTTCTTC.